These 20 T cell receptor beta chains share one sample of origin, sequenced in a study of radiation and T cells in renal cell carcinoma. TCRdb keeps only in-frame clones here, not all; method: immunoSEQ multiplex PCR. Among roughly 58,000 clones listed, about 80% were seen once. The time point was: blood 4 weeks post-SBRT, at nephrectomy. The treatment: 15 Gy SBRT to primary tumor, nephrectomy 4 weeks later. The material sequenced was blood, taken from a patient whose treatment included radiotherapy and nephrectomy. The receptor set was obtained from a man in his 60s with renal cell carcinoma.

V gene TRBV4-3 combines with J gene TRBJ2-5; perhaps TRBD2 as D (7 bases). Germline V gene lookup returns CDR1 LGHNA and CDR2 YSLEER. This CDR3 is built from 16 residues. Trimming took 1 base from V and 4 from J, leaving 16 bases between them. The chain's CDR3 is CASSQGLAGAGETQYF. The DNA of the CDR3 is TGCGCCAGCAGCCAAGGACTGGCGGGGGCGGGAGAGACCCAGTACTTC.

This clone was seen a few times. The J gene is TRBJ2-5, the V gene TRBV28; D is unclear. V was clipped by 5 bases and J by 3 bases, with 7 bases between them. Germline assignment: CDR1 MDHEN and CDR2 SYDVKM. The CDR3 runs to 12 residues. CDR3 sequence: CASSGNKETQYF. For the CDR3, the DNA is TGTGCCAGCAGTGGGAACAAAGAGACCCAGTACTTC.

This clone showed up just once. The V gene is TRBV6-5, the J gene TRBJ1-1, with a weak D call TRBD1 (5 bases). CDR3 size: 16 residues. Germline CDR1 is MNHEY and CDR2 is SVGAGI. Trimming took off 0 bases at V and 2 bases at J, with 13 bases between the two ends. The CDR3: CASSYSMDTGNTEAFF. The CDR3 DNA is TGTGCCAGCAGTTACTCGATGGATACAGGTAACACTGAAGCTTTCTTT.

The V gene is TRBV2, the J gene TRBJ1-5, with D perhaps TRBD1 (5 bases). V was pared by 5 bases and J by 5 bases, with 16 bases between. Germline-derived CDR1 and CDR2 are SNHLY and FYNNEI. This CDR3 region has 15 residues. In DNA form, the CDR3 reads TGTGCCAGCAGTCTCGACCCTATGGGGGATCAGCCCCAGCATTTT. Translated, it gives CASSLDPMGDQPQHF. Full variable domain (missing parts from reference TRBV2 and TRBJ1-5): EPEVTQTPSHQVTQMGQEVILRCVPISNHLYFYWYRQILGQKVEFLVSFYNNEISEKSEIFDDQFSVERPDGSNFTLKIRSTKLEDSAMYFCASSLDPMGDQPQHFGDGTRLSIL.

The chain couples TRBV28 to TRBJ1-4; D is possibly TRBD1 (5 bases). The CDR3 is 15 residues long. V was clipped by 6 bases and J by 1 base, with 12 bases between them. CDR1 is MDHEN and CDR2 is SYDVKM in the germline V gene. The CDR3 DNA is TGTGCCAGCAGGTCCCCGGGGGGAACTAATGAAAAACTGTTTTTT. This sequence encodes CASRSPGGTNEKLFF.

CDR3: CASSFDRTTEAFF. For the CDR3, the DNA is TGTGCCAGCAGCTTTGACAGGACCACTGAAGCTTTCTTT. The rearrangement links TRBV7-2 to TRBJ1-1; tentative D call: TRBD1 (6 bases). The CDR3 loop spans 13 amino acids. The germline V gene has CDR1 SGHTA and CDR2 FQGNSA. V lost 3 bases and J lost 4, with 9 bases in between.

CDR3: CASSLGGHRRRDTEAFF. As DNA, the CDR3 is TGTGCCAGCAGCTTAGGAGGGCACAGGCGAAGGGACACTGAAGCTTTCTTT. The V call is TRBV7-9, the J call TRBJ1-1; TRBD1 might be the D (5 bases). The CDR3 is 17 residues long. The V end lost 1 base, the J end lost 3 bases, and 18 bases lay between the germline ends. Germline values: CDR1 SEHNR, CDR2 FQNEAQ (reference sequence).

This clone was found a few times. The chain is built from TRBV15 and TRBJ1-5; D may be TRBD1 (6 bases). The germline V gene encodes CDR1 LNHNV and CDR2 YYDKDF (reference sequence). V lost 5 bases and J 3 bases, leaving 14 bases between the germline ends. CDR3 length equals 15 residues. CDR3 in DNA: TGTGCCACCAGCGCCCCGCAGGGGTACAATCAGCCCCAGCATTTT. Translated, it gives CATSAPQGYNQPQHF.

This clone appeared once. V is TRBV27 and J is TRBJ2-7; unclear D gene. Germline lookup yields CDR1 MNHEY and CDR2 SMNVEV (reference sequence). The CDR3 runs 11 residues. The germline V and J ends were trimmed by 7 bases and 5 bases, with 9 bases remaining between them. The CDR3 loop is CASMEGNEQYF. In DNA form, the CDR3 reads TGTGCCAGCATGGAAGGGAACGAGCAGTACTTC.

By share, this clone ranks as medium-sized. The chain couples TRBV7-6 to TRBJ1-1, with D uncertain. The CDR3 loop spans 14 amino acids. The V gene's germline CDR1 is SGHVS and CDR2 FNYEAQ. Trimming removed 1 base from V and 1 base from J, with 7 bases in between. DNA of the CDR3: TGTGCCAGCAGCTTAGGCCAGGAGAACACTGAAGCTTTCTTT. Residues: CASSLGQENTEAFF.

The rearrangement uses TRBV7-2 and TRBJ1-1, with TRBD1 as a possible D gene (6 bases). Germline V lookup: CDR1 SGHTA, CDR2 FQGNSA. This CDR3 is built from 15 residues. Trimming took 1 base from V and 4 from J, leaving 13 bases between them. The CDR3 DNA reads TGTGCCAGCAGCTTAGACAGGGAATGGGCCACTGAAGCTTTCTTT. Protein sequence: CASSLDREWATEAFF.

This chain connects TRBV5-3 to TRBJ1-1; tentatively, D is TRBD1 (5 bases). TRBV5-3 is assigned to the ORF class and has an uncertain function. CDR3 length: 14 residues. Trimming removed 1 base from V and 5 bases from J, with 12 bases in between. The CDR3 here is CARSLRDWRTEAFF. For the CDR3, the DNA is TGTGCCAGAAGCTTGAGGGACTGGAGGACTGAAGCTTTCTTT.

CDR3: CASSESGSGEKLFF. CDR3 DNA: TGTGCCAGCAGTGAGAGCGGGAGTGGAGAAAAACTGTTTTTT. The genes are TRBV25-1 and TRBJ1-4, with D uncertain. Germline V gene lookup returns CDR1 MGHDK and CDR2 SYGVNS. The CDR3 runs 14 residues. Trimming took 3 bases from V and 8 from J, leaving 13 bases between them.

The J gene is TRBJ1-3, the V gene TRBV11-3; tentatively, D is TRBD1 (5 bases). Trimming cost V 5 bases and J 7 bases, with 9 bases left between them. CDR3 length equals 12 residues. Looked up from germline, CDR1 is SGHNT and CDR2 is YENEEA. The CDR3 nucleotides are TGTGCCAGCAGCGAGGACATTAACACCATATATTTT. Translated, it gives CASSEDINTIYF.

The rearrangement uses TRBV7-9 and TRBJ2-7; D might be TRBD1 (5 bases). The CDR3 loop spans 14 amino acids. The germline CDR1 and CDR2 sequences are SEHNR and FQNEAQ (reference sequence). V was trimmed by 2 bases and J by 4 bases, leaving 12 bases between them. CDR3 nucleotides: TGTGCCAGCAGCTTAAACTCAGGGTGGTACGAGCAGTACTTC. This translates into CASSLNSGWYEQYF.

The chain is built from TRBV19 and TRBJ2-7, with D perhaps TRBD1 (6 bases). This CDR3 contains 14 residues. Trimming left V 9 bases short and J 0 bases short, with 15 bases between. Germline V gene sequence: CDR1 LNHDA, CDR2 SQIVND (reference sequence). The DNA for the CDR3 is TGTGCCAGCTCACGGGACACTAGCTCCTACGAGCAGTACTTC. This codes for CASSRDTSSYEQYF.

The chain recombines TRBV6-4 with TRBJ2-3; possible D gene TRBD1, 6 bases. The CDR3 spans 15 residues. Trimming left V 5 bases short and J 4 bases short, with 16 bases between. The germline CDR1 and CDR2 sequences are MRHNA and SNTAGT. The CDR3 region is CASSQETGTADTQYF. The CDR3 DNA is TGTGCCAGCAGTCAGGAAACAGGGACGGCAGATACGCAGTATTTT.

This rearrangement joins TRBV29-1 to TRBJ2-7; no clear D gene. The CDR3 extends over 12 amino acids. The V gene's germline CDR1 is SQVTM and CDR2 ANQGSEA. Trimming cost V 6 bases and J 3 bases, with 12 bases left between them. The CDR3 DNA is TGCAGCGTGCAAGGTGCCTTCTACGAGCAGTACTTC. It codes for CSVQGAFYEQYF.

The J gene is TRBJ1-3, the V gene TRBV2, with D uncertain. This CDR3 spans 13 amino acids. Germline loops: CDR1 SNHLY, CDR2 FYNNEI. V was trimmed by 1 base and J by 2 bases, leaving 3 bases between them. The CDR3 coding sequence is TGTGCCAGCAGTGAAGAGACTGGAAACACCATATATTTT. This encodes CASSEETGNTIYF.

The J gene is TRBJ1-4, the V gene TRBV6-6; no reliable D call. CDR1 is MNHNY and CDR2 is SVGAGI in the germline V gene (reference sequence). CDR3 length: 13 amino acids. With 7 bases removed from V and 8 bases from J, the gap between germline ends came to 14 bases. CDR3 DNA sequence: TGTGCCAGCACCACGCCCGTTGGGGAAAAACTGTTTTTT. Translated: CASTTPVGEKLFF.